This T cell receptor beta chain was retrieved from a study of Ad26.COV2.S vaccination and SARS-CoV-2 variants. Here immunoSEQ multiplex PCR was the method, and the copy in TCRdb shows in-frame clones only, minus some. The sample consists of about 680,000 clones, roughly 90% of them appearing once. The treatment: some 19 received Ad26.COV2.S at low or high dose, single or two shots; about 5 received placebo; per-sample allocation not given. The samples date from day 63 after the first vaccine or placebo injection. This receptor was identified in a person aged 18-65 years who received the Ad26.COV2.S COVID-19 vaccine or a placebo. The sample consisted of peripheral blood, taken in a trial of Ad26.COV2.S vaccine versus placebo.

The CDR3 DNA reads as TGTGCCAGTAGTAAACAGCGGGGGGACACCGGGGAGCTGTTTTTT. Encoded protein: CASSKQRGDTGELFF. This rearrangement joins TRBV19 to TRBJ2-2; 9 bases map to TRBD2. With 4 bases clipped from V and 3 bases from J, the junction kept 3 bases outside the gene matches. CDR3 size: 15 residues. The germline CDR1 and CDR2 sequences are LNHDA and SQIVND (reference sequence).